These T cell receptor beta chains were read from a single sample in a study of PD-1 blockade in classical Hodgkin lymphoma. Sequencing used immunoSEQ multiplex PCR; TCRdb keeps in-frame clones, though not all of them. The profile shows about 18,000 clones, approximately 70% of them singletons. This sample comprised CD4+ T cells from blood, obtained before the fourth cycle of nivolumab. These receptors were collected from a human donor with classical Hodgkin lymphoma. The CDR3 runs from the conserved cysteine through the conserved F or W. D genes are given only for firm matches. Clone size is not always given. Where it is, it says once, few, many or a class for expanded clones.

>few|TRBJ1-1|TRBV28|.
TGTGCCAGCAGACGTACGCTTTTGAACACTGAAGCTTTCTTT
CASRRTLLNTEAFF
>.|TRBJ2-1|TRBV14|TRBD2
TGTGCCAGCAGTCCTCCCACTAGCGGATTCTACAATGAGCAGTTCTTC
CASSPPTSGFYNEQFF
>.|TRBJ1-1|TRBV18|.
TGTGCCAGCTCACCGGTACGCCCCCAGGGATACACTGAAGCTTTCTTT
CASSPVRPQGYTEAFF
>.|TRBJ2-7|TRBV19|.
TGTGCCAGTAGTATTGGCGGGTCCTACGAGCAGTACTTC
CASSIGGSYEQYF
>.|TRBJ1-1|TRBV10-3|.
TGTGCCATAAAGACAGACCTGAACACTGAAGCTTTCTTT
CAIKTDLNTEAFF
>.|TRBJ2-1|TRBV5-1|TRBD2
TGCGCCAGCAGCGGTTTAGCGGGAGGCTCCTTAGGCAATGAGCAGTTCTTC
CASSGLAGGSLGNEQFF
>.|TRBJ2-7|TRBV19|TRBD2
TGTGCCAGATGGCGCGTCGGGGGGGGCTACGAGCAGTACTTC
CARWRVGGGYEQYF
>.|TRBJ1-2|TRBV21-1|.
TGTGCCAGCAGCAAAGAAGGGACTGACAGGGACTATGGCTACACCTTC
CASSKEGTDRDYGYTF
>few|TRBJ2-7|TRBV5-1|TRBD2
TGCGCCAGCAGCGCTCTAGCGGGGGGGCCGGGCGAGCAGTACTTC
CASSALAGGPGEQYF
>.|TRBJ2-3|TRBV7-9|TRBD2
TGTGCCAGCAGCTTAACTAGCGGAGGAGGCACAGATACGCAGTATTTT
CASSLTSGGGTDTQYF
>.|TRBJ2-3|TRBV10-3|TRBD2
TGTGCCATCAGTGAGTCGGGCGGGGGGGCCACAGATACGCAGTATTTT
CAISESGGGATDTQYF
>.|TRBJ2-3|TRBV6-1|.
TGTGCCAGCAGTGAACCGGGCGGCACAGATACGCAGTATTTT
CASSEPGGTDTQYF
>few|TRBJ1-5|TRBV30|.
TGTGCCTGCCGGGGACAAACCAATCAGCCCCAGCATTTT
CACRGQTNQPQHF
>.|TRBJ2-3|TRBV27|.
TGTGCCAGCAGTTTATCGACTAGTTCAACGGCGCAGTATTTT
CASSLSTSSTAQYF
>.|TRBJ1-4|TRBV25-1|TRBD1
TGTGCCAGCAGTGAATTAGGAGGACAGGGGATCAAACTGTTTTTT
CASSELGGQGIKLFF
>.|TRBJ1-2|TRBV6-1|TRBD1
TGTGCCAGCAGTGAACGACAGGGGGCTTATGGCTATGGCTACACCTTC
CASSERQGAYGYGYTF
>.|TRBJ2-2|TRBV10-3|.
TGTGCCACCGCAACAACGAACACCGGGGAGCTGTTTTTT
CATATTNTGELFF
>.|TRBJ2-1|TRBV5-4|.
TGTGCCAGCAGCCTCCAGGGGGGATACAATGAGCAGTTCTTC
CASSLQGGYNEQFF
>.|TRBJ1-1|TRBV30|TRBD1
TGTGCCTGGAACAGGGGCGCAATGAACACTGAAGCTTTCTTT
CAWNRGAMNTEAFF
>.|TRBJ2-1|TRBV4-1|.
TGCGCCAGCAGCCAAGGCCGACAGTTCTACAATGAGCAGTTCTTC
CASSQGRQFYNEQFF
>.|TRBJ1-5|TRBV5-1|.
TGCGCCAGCAGCTTAGATAGCAATCAGCCCCAGCATTTT
CASSLDSNQPQHF
>.|TRBJ1-3|TRBV15|.
TGTGCCACCAGCAGAGATTTACCAGGGACTGGAAACACCATATATTTT
CATSRDLPGTGNTIYF
>.|TRBJ2-3|TRBV4-3|.
TGCGCCAGCAGCCAAGCCTCCTACCAAAGTGGGGATACGCAGTATTTT
CASSQASYQSGDTQYF
>once|TRBJ1-4|TRBV28|TRBD1
TGTGCCAGCACTCCCCAACAGGGGTATGGTGAAAAACTGTTTTTT
CASTPQQGYGEKLFF
>.|TRBJ2-3|TRBV5-1|.
TGCGCCAGCAGCGTGGAATTAGATACGCAGTATTTT
CASSVELDTQYF
>.|TRBJ1-6|TRBV7-2|.
TGTGCCAGCAGCGTAACAGGAAATTCACCCCTCCACTTT
CASSVTGNSPLHF
>few|TRBJ2-1|TRBV11-3|TRBD2
TGTGCCAGCAGCGCTAGCGGGGGGACTTACAATGAGCAGTTCTTC
CASSASGGTYNEQFF